This T cell receptor (beta chain) was observed in a study of blood T cells in healthy people across ages. Around 9.5 milliliters of peripheral blood were drawn from each donor. A sample-barcoded 5' primer and a J-beta primer mix were used in a second PCR of about 7 to 11 cycles. A tag from a template-switch adaptor with 12 random nucleotides marked each cDNA molecule. In TCRdb, the 5' RACE reads were re-called with MiXCR into one record per CDR3 protein. The sample consists of 800,000 to 1,000,000 distinct CDR3 sequences, about 48% of them appearing once. This CDR3 is built from 16 residues. V lost 5 bases to trimming and J lost 4 bases; unmatched junction nucleotides: 6. Germline V lookup: CDR1 SEHNR, CDR2 FQNEAQ (reference sequence).

The TCR was taken from a man in his thirties or forties in good health. This chain connects TRBV7-9 to TRBJ2-1, with 12 bases fitting TRBD2. The sequenced sample consisted of blood. CDR3 sequence: CASSTTSGGLYNEQFF. The CDR3, as DNA: TGTGCCAGCAGCACAACTAGCGGGGGGCTTTACAATGAGCAGTTCTTC.